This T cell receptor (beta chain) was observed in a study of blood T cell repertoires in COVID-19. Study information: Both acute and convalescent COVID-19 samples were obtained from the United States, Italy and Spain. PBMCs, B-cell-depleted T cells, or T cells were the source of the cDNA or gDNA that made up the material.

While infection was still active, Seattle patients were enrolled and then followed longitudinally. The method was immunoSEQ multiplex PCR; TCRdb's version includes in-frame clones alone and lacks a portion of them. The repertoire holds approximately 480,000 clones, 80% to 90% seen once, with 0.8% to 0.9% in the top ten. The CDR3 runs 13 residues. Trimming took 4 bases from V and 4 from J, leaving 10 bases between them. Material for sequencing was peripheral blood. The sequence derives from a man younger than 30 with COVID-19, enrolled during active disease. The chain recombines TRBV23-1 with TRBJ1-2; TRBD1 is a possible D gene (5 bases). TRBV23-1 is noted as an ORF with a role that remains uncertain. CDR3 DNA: TGCGCCAGCAGTCCCGGGGGGAGCTATGGCTACACCTTC. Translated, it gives CASSPGGSYGYTF.